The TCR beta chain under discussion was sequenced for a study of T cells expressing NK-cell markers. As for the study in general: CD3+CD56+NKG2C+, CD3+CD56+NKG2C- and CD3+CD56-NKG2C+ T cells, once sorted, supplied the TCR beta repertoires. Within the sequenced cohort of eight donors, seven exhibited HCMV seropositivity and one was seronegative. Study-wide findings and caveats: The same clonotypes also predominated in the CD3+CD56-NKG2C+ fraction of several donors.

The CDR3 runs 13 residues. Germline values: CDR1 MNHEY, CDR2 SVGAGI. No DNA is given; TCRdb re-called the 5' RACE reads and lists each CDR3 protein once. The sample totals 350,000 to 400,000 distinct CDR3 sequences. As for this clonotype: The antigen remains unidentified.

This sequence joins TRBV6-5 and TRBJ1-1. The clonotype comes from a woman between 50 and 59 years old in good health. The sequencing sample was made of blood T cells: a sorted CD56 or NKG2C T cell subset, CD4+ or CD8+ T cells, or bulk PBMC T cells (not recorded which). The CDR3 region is CASSGRGVTEAFF.